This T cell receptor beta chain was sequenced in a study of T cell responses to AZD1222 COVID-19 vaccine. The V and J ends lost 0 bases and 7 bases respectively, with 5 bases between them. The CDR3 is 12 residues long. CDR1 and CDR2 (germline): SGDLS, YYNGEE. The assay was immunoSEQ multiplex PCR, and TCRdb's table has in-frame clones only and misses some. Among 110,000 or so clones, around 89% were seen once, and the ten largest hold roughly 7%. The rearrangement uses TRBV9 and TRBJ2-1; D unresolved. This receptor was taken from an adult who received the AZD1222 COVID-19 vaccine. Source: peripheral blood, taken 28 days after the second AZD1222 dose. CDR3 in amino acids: CASSVGDNEQFF. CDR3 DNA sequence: TGTGCCAGCAGCGTAGGGGATAATGAGCAGTTCTTC.